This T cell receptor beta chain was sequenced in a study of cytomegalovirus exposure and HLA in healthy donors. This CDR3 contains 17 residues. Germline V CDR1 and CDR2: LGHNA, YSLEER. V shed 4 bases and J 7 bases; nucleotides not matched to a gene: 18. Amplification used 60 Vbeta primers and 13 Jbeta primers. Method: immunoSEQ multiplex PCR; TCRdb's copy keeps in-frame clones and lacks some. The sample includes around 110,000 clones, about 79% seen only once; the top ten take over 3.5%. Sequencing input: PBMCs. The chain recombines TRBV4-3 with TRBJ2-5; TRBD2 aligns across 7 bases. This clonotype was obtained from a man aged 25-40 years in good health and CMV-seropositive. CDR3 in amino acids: CASSPEPASGRGGTQYF. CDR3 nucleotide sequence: TGCGCCAGCAGCCCAGAGCCCGCATCTGGGCGCGGGGGGACCCAGTACTTC.